This entry describes one T cell receptor (beta chain). The sample originates from a study of T cells in Graves' hyperthyroidism and ophthalmopathy. With V trimmed by 6 bases and J by 3 bases, 6 bases remained unmatched. The CDR3 loop spans 14 amino acids. RNA transcripts provided the source from which TCR beta CDR3 regions were amplified. The primer set for the first-round RT-PCR of the TCR CDR3 was HTBI. TCRdb used MiXCR to reprocess the multiplex PCR reads, holding one entry per CDR3 protein. This sample has roughly 300,000 distinct CDR3 sequences, with roughly 23% found just once. Any patient presenting with uncontrolled infection, other autoimmune disease, pregnancy or lactation was left out.

The sequencing sample was made of blood. This chain uses TRBV12-3 or TRBV12-4 with TRBJ2-7; 9 bases map to TRBD1. This sequence originates from a woman between 50 and 59 years old with Graves' hyperthyroidism. In DNA, the CDR3 is TGTGCCAGCAGCCGGGACAGGGCCGGCTACGAGCAGTACTTC. It specifies CASSRDRAGYEQYF.